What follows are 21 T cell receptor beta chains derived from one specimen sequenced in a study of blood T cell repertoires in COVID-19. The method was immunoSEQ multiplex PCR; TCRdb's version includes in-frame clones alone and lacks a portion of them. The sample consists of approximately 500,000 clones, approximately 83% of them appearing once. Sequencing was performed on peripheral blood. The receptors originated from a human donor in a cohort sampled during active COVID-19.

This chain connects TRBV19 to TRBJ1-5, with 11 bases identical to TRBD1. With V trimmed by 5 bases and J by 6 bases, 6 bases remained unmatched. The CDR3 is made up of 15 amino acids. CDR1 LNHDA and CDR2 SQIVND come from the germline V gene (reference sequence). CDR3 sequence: CASSPGQGALQPQHF. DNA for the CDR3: TGTGCCAGTAGTCCCGGACAGGGGGCTCTTCAGCCCCAGCATTTT.

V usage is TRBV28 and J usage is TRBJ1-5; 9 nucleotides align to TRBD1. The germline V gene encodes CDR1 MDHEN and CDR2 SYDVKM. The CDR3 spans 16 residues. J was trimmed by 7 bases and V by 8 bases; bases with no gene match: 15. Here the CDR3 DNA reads TGTGCCAGCCGCCTCCTTCGGGACAGGGAGGGCCAGCCCCAGCATTTT. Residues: CASRLLRDREGQPQHF.

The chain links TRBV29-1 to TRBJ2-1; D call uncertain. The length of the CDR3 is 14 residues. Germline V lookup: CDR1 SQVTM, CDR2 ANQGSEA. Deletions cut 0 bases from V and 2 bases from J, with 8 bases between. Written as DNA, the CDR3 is TGCAGCGTTGAAGATCCCCCCGCCTACAATGAGCAGTTCTTC. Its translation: CSVEDPPAYNEQFF.

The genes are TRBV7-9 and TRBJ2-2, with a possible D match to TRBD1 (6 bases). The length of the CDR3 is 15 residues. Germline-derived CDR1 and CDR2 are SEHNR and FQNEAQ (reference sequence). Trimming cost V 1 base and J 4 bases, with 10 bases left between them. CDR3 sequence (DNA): TGTGCCAGCAGCTTAGACAGGGTTGGCACCGGGGAGCTGTTTTTT. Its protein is CASSLDRVGTGELFF. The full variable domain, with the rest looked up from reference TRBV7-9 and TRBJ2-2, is DTGVSQNPRHKITKRGQNVTFRCDPISEHNRLYWYRQTLGQGPEFLTYFQNEAQLEKSRLLSDRFSAERPKGSFSTLEIQRTEQGDSAMYLCASSLDRVGTGELFFGEGSRLTVL.

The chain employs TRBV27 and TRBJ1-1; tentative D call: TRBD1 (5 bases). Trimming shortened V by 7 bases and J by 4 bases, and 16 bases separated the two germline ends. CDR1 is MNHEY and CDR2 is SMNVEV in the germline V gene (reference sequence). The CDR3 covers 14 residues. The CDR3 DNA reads TGTGCCAGCATCCCCCAGGGCTTATCCACTGAAGCTTTCTTT. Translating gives CASIPQGLSTEAFF.

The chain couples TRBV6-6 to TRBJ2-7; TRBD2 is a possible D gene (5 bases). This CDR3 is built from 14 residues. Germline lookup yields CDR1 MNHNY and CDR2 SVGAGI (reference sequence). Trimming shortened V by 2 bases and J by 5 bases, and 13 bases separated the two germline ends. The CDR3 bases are TGTGCCAGCAGTTACGAGAGGGTTACCCACGAGCAGTACTTC. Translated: CASSYERVTHEQYF.

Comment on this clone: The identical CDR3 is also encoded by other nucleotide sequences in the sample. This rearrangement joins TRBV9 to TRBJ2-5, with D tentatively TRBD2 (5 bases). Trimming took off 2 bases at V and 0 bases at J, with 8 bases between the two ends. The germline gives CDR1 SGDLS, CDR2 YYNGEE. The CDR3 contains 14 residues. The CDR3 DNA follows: TGTGCCAGCAGCGTCAGCGGTTACCAAGAGACCCAGTACTTC. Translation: CASSVSGYQETQYF.

The CDR3 region is CASRRRTGANQPQHF. As DNA, the CDR3 is TGTGCCAGCAGACGTAGGACAGGGGCCAATCAGCCCCAGCATTTT. V usage is TRBV28 and J usage is TRBJ1-5; TRBD1 matches 9 bases. The junction had 6 bases not matched to a gene; V was cut back by 6 bases and J by 3 bases. This CDR3 comprises 15 residues. CDR1 is MDHEN and CDR2 is SYDVKM in the germline V gene.

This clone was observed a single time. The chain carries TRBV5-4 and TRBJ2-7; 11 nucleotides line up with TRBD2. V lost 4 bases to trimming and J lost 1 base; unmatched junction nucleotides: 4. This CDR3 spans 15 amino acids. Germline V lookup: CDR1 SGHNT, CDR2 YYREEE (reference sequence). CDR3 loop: CASSRTSGSSYEQYF. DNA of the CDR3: TGTGCCAGCAGCAGGACTAGCGGGTCTTCCTACGAGCAGTACTTC.

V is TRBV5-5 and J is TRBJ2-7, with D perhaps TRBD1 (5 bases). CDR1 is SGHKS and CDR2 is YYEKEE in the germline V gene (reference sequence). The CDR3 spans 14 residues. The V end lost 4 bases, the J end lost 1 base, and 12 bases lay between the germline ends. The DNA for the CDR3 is TGTGCCAGCAGCCGGAGCTCAGGGTCCTACGAGCAGTACTTC. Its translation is CASSRSSGSYEQYF.

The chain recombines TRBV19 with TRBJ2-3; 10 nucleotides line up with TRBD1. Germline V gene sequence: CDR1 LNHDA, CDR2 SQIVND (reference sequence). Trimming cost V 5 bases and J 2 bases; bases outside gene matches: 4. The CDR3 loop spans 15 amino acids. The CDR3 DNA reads TGTGCCAGTAGTTACGGACAGGGGGACACAGATACGCAGTATTTT. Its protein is CASSYGQGDTDTQYF.

As DNA, the CDR3 is TGTGCCAGCAGCGCCCTGAGGCTAGCGGGAATTTACAATGAGCAGTTCTTC. It translates to CASSALRLAGIYNEQFF. The chain uses TRBV5-6 and TRBJ2-1; 9 positions agree with TRBD2. This CDR3 is 17 amino acids long. Germline assignment: CDR1 SGHDT and CDR2 YYEEEE. Trimming cost V 4 bases and J 4 bases; bases outside gene matches: 12.

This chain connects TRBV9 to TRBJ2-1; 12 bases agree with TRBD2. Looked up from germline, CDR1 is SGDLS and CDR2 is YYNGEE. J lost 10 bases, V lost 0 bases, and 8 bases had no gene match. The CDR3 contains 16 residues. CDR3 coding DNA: TGTGCCAGCAGCGTAGGACCGGGACTAGCGGGTATAGAGCAGTTCTTC. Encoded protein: CASSVGPGLAGIEQFF.

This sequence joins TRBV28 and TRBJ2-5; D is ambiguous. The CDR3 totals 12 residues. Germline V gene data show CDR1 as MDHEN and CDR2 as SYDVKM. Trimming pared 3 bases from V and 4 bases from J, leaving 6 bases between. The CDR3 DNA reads TGTGCCAGCAGTTTTAGTTTAGAGACCCAGTACTTC. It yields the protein CASSFSLETQYF. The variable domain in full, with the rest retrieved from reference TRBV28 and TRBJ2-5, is DVKVTQSSRYLVKRTGEKVFLECVQDMDHENMFWYRQDPGLGLRLIYFSYDVKMKEKGDIPEGYSVSREKKERFSLILESASTNQTSMYLCASSFSLETQYFGPGTRLLVL.

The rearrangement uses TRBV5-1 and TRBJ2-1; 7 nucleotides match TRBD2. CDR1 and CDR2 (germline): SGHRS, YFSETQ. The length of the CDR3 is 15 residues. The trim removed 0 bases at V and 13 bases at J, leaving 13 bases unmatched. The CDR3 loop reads CASSLGSRETRPQFF. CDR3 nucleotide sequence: TGCGCCAGCAGCTTGGGGTCGCGGGAGACCCGACCCCAGTTCTTC.

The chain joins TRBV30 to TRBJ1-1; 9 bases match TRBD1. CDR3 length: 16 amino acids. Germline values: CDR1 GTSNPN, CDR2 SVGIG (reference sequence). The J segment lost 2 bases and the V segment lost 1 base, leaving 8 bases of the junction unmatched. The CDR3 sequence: CAWSGSGGQGNTEAFF. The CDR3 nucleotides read TGTGCCTGGAGTGGATCGGGGGGACAGGGTAACACTGAAGCTTTCTTT. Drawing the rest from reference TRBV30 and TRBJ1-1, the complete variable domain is SQTIHQWPATLVQPVGSPLSLECTVEGTSNPNLYWYRQAAGRGLQLLFYSVGIGQISSEVPQNLSASRPQDRQFILSSKKLLLSDSGFYLCAWSGSGGQGNTEAFFGQGTRLTVV.

CDR3 in DNA: TGTGCCAGCAGTTTTGTTCGGCGAGGGCCCTACAATGAGCAGTTCTTC. Its protein product is CASSFVRRGPYNEQFF. V usage is TRBV28 and J usage is TRBJ2-1; D is perhaps TRBD2 (5 bases). Germline V CDR1 and CDR2: MDHEN, SYDVKM. V was cut by 3 bases and J by 2 bases, with 14 bases left in between. CDR3 length equals 16 residues.

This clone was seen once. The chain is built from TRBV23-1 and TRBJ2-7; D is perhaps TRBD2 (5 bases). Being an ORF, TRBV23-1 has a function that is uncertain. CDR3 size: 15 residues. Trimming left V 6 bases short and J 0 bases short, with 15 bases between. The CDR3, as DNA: TGCGCCAGCAGCCCGGGAACCGGTCGCTCCTACGAGCAGTACTTC. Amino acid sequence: CASSPGTGRSYEQYF.

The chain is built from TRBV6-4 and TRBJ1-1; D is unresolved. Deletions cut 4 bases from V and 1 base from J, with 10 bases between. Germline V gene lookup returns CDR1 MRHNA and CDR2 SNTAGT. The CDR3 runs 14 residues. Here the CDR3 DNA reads TGTGCCAGCAGTGTAGAGCATAAGAACACTGAAGCTTTCTTT. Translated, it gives CASSVEHKNTEAFF.

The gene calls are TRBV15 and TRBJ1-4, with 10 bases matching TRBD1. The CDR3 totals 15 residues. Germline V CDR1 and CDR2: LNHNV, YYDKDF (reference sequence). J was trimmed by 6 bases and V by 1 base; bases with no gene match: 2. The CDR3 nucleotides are TGTGCCACCAGCAGAGCCGGGACAGGGGATGAAAAACTGTTTTTT. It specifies CATSRAGTGDEKLFF.

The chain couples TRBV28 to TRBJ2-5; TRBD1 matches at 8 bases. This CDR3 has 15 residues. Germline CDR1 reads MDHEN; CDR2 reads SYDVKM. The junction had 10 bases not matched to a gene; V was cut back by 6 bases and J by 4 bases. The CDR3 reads CASSRPGQGAETQYF. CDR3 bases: TGTGCCAGCAGCCGCCCCGGACAGGGAGCAGAGACCCAGTACTTC. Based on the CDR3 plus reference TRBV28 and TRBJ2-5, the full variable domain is DVKVTQSSRYLVKRTGEKVFLECVQDMDHENMFWYRQDPGLGLRLIYFSYDVKMKEKGDIPEGYSVSREKKERFSLILESASTNQTSMYLCASSRPGQGAETQYFGPGTRLLVL.